The rows below give T cell receptor beta chains drawn from one sample of a study of blood T cell repertoires in COVID-19. The table came from immunoSEQ multiplex PCR; TCRdb's copy has only in-frame clones and leaves some out. This table holds 190,000 or so clones, more than 75% found once. The sample taken for sequencing was peripheral blood. The receptors were sampled from a man in his sixties who had recovered from COVID-19. CDR3s include the opening cysteine and the closing phenylalanine or tryptophan. A D gene is named only where the DNA matches it firmly. Clone size appears in some rows only: once, few, many, or a class for an expanded clone.

j_call d_call v_call clone_size cdr3_nt cdr3_aa
TRBJ2-7 NA TRBV9 NA TGTGCCAGCAGCGTTACAGAGAGAACCGAGCAGTACTTC CASSVTERTEQYF
TRBJ2-2 TRBD1 TRBV9 NA TGTGCCAGCAGCGTAGAAACAGGGGTTCCCGGGGAGCTGTTTTTT CASSVETGVPGELFF
TRBJ1-1 NA TRBV6-6 once TGTGCCAGCAGTTACGTAGACACTGAAGCTTTCTTT CASSYVDTEAFF
TRBJ2-7 NA TRBV7-9 NA TGTGCCAGCAGCTCAGGGAAGGAGCAGTACTTC CASSSGKEQYF
TRBJ1-2 NA TRBV7-2 NA TGTGCCAGCAGCTTAGTTCGGGGGAACTATGGCTACACCTTC CASSLVRGNYGYTF
TRBJ1-2 NA TRBV4-3 once TGCGCCAGCAGCCAAGATCGAACGGGCCGGGGCACCTTC CASSQDRTGRGTF
TRBJ2-3 TRBD1 TRBV7-9 once TGTGCCAGCAGCTCCCCACCGGGACAGGGATTTTTGACAGATACGCAGTATTTT CASSSPPGQGFLTDTQYF
TRBJ1-2 NA TRBV6-6 NA TGTGCCAGCAGTTATAGGACCGTTTCCGGGGATGGCTACACCTTC CASSYRTVSGDGYTF
TRBJ2-2 NA TRBV4-1 NA TGCGCCAGCAGCCCGCTCTGGGGACAAAGCATCCCGAACACCGGGGAGCTGTTTTTT CASSPLWGQSIPNTGELFF
TRBJ2-7 TRBD1 TRBV28 NA TGTGCCAGCAGTTTGTTAAGTGGGACAGCCGCCCCCTACGAGCAGTACTTC CASSLLSGTAAPYEQYF
TRBJ1-2 NA TRBV7-2 NA TGTGCCAGCAGCTTACCCCATGCGGGCAAGAGGGGCTACACCTTC CASSLPHAGKRGYTF
TRBJ1-3 TRBD1 TRBV7-2 NA TGTGCCAGCACCGCAGGCGGGACAGTCTCTGGAAACACCATATATTTT CASTAGGTVSGNTIYF
TRBJ2-1 TRBD2 TRBV5-1 NA TGCGCCAGCAGCTTAGCGGGAGGAACCTACAATGAGCAGTTCTTC CASSLAGGTYNEQFF
TRBJ1-3 TRBD1 TRBV5-4 few TGTGCCAGCAGCCAGGGACAGGGGCGGAACACCATATATTTT CASSQGQGRNTIYF
TRBJ2-1 TRBD2 TRBV24-1 NA TGTGCCACCAGTGATTCGTCCGGGACTAGCGGGAGTTCCTACAATGAGCAGTTCTTC CATSDSSGTSGSSYNEQFF
TRBJ2-7 NA TRBV7-6 NA TGTGCCAGCAGCCCGACCTCCGGGACATCTTACGAGCAGTACTTC CASSPTSGTSYEQYF
TRBJ2-2 TRBD2 TRBV4-2 NA TGTGCCAGCAGCCAAAGGCCTAGCGGGGGGGCCAAGACCGGGGAGCTGTTTTTT CASSQRPSGGAKTGELFF
TRBJ2-4 TRBD2 TRBV30 NA TGTGCCTGGAGTAGCGGGGGGGCAGCGGCCAAAAACATTCAGTACTTC CAWSSGGAAAKNIQYF
TRBJ2-4 NA TRBV19 NA TGTGCCAGTAGTCGGGAGACAGGGTGGAGGACCAAAAACATTCAGTACTTC CASSRETGWRTKNIQYF
TRBJ1-3 NA TRBV15 NA TGTGCCACCAGCAGAGCGGGGGGAGCTGGAAACACCATATATTTT CATSRAGGAGNTIYF
TRBJ2-1 TRBD2 TRBV7-3 NA TGTGCCAGCAGCTATAGCGGGGGGAGCTACAATGAGCAGTTCTTC CASSYSGGSYNEQFF
TRBJ2-7 TRBD1 TRBV6-5 NA TGTGCCAGCAGGGGACAGCCCCTTTTCTACGAGCAGTACTTC CASRGQPLFYEQYF